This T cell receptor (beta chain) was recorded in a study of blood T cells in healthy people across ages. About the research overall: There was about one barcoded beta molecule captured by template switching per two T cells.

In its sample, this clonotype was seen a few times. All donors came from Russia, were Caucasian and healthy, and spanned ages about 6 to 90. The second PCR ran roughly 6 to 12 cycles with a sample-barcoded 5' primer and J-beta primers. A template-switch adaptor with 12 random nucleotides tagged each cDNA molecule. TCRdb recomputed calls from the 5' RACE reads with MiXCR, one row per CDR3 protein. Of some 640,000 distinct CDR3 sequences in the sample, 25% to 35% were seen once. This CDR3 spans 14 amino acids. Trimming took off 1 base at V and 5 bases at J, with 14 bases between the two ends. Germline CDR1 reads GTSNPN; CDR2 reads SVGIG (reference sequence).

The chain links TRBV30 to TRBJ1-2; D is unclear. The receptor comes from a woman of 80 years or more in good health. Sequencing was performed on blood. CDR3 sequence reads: CAWSGTGFGYGYTF. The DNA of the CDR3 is TGTGCCTGGAGTGGGACGGGGTTCGGTTATGGCTACACCTTC.